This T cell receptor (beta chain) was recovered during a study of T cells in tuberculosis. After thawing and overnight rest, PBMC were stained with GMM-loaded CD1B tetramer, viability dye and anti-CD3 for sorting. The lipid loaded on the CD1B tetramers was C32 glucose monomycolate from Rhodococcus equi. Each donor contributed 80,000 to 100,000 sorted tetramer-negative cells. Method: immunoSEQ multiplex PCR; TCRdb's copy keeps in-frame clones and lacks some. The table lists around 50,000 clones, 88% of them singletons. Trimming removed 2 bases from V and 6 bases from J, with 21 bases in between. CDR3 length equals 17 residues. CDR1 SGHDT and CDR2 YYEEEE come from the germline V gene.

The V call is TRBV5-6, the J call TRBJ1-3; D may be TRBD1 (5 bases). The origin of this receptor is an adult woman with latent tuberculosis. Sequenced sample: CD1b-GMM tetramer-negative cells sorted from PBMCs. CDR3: CASSFRDSLSPENTIYF. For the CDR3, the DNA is TGTGCCAGCAGCTTTAGAGACAGTCTCTCACCGGAAAACACCATATATTTT. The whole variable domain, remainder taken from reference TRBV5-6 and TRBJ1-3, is DAGVTQSPTHLIKTRGQQVTLRCSPKSGHDTVSWYQQALGQGPQFIFQYYEEEERQRGNFPDRFSGHQFPNYSSELNVNALLLGDSALYLCASSFRDSLSPENTIYFGEGSWLTVV.